This T cell receptor (beta chain) was profiled in a study of T cells in Graves' hyperthyroidism and ophthalmopathy. Whole-study context: The authors collected peripheral blood at initial diagnosis, before any treatment.

Study conclusions and caveats: Median prediction lead before ophthalmopathy onset was 5 to 7 months with the model.

The V gene lost 2 bases and the J gene lost 4 bases, with 9 bases spanning the gap. CDR1 and CDR2 (germline): SGHAT, FQNNGV. CDR3 length: 15 amino acids. Remarks on this clonotype: What it binds is not known.

There were TCR beta CDR3 regions amplified from RNA transcripts. With the HTBI primer set, the TCR CDR3 went through a first round of RT-PCR. TCRdb recomputed calls from the multiplex PCR reads with MiXCR, one row per CDR3 protein. The table shows around 540,000 distinct CDR3 sequences, with approximately 16% occurring only once. The sequence came from a woman aged 25 to 39 with Graves' ophthalmopathy. The J gene is TRBJ2-6, the V gene TRBV11-2; D remains unclear. The sequencing input was blood. The CDR3: CASSLNTLGANVLTF. CDR3 DNA: TGTGCCAGCAGCTTAAATACTTTAGGGGCCAACGTCCTGACTTTC.